This T cell receptor beta chain was found in a study of low-dose radiotherapy and immunotherapy resistance in tumors. Time point given: after trial treatment. Documented treatment: LDRT plus nivolumab, ipilimumab, low-dose cyclophosphamide and aspirin (RACIN trial). This clonotype was recorded many times. Germline trimming cut 4 bases from V and 3 bases from J; bases unmatched to any gene: 3. The CDR3 extends over 14 amino acids. Germline V gene sequence: CDR1 SEHNR, CDR2 FQNEAQ (reference sequence). Alpha- and beta-chain coverage of first-strand cDNA came from TRAV- and TRBV-specific primers. TCR amplification used roughly 20 PCR cycles, a constant-region primer and a V-primer adapter. TCRdb re-derived calls from the reads in MiXCR, one entry per CDR3 protein. Of tens of thousands of distinct CDR3 sequences listed, 45% to 50% are singletons.

The chain combines TRBV7-9 with TRBJ2-7, with 10 nucleotides matching TRBD1. This material consisted of PBMCs, taken after low-dose radiotherapy plus immunotherapy. The clonotype comes from a male donor with gallbladder cancer. The CDR3, as DNA: TGTGCCAGCAGCTCGGGGACAGGGGACTACGAGCAGTACTTC. Protein sequence: CASSSGTGDYEQYF.